This TCR beta chain was identified during a study of Ad26.COV2.S vaccination and SARS-CoV-2 variants. Study in general: By the intramuscular route, Ad26.COV2.S was given once, or twice 56 days apart. Findings and limits, study-wide: Total T cell responses were possibly underestimated by TCR breadth and depth analyses.

Repertoires were generated with immunoSEQ multiplex PCR, while TCRdb's copy carries only in-frame clones and drops some. The data contain some 480,000 clones, roughly 85% of them singletons. For this clone: What it binds is unknown.

Described treatment: 15 to 20 received Ad26.COV2.S at low or high dose, single or two shots; about 5 received placebo; per-sample allocation not given. Sampling was done on day 63 after the first vaccine or placebo injection. Whoever gave the sample was an adult aged 18-55 years in Boston. Sequenced here: peripheral blood, sampled in a trial of Ad26.COV2.S vaccine versus placebo. This TCR was sampled from a person between 18 and 60 years old who received the Ad26.COV2.S COVID-19 vaccine or a placebo.

CDR3 protein: CASSRLSGRADEQFF. For the CDR3, the DNA is TGTGCCAGCAGCAGACTTAGCGGGAGGGCCGACGAGCAGTTCTTC. The chain combines TRBV28 with TRBJ2-1, with TRBD2 identical over 11 bases. V trimming: 6 bases; J trimming: 10 bases; junction bases outside the gene matches: 11. Germline CDR1 and CDR2: MDHEN and SYDVKM. The CDR3 totals 15 residues.